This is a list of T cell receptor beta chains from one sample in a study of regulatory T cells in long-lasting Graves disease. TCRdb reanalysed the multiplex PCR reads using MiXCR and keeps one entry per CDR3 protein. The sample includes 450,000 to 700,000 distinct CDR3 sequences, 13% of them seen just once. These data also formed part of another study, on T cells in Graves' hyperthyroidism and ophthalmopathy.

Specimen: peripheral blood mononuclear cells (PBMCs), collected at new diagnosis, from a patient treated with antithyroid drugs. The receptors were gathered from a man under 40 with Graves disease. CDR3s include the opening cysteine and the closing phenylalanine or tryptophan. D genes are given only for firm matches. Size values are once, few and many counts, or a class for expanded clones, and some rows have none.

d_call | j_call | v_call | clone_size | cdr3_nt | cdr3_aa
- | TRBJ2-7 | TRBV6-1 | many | TGTGCCAGCAGTGAAATGTCGGCGGGCCTGAACTACGAGCAGTACTTC | CASSEMSAGLNYEQYF
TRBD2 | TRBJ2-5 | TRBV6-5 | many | TGTGCCAGCAGTTACGGGACTACGGAGACCCAGTACTTC | CASSYGTTETQYF
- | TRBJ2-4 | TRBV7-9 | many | TGTGCCAGCAGCTCAGATCGACTAATTAACATTCAGTACTTC | CASSSDRLINIQYF
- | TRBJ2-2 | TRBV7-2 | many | TGTGCCAGCAGCTTATGGAACACGGCCGGGGAGCTGTTTTTT | CASSLWNTAGELFF
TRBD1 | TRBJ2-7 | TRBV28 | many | TGTGCCAGCAGTGTCTCCGGGACAGGGCGGCACGAGCAGTACTTC | CASSVSGTGRHEQYF
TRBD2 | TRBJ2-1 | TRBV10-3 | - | TGTGCCATCAGTGAGTCGAGTCTAGCGGCGTTGAGCTCCTACAATGAGCAGTTCTTC | CAISESSLAALSSYNEQFF
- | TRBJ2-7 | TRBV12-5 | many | TGTGCTAGTGGTCTACCGGGCAACTCCTACGAGCAGTACTTC | CASGLPGNSYEQYF
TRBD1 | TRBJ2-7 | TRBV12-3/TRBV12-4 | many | TGTGCCAGCAGTTTAGTAACGGGACAGGGGACCGAGCAGTACTTC | CASSLVTGQGTEQYF
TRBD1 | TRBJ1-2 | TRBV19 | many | TGTGCCAGTAGTCGTCCCGGGACAGGATCCTATGGCTACACCTTC | CASSRPGTGSYGYTF
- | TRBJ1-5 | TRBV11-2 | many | TGTGCCAGCAGCTCGTCCGGGACCAGCAATCAGCCCCAGCATTTT | CASSSSGTSNQPQHF
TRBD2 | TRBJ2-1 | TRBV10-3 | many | TGTGCCATTCGAACCGGGACTAGCAGCAATGAGCAGTTCTTC | CAIRTGTSSNEQFF
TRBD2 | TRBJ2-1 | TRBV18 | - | TGTGCCAGCTCCCCAGCGGGGAGCAATGAGCAGTTCTTC | CASSPAGSNEQFF
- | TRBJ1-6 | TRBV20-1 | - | TGCAGTGCTAGAGTAACAGAGAGCTCCTATAATTCACCCCTCCACTTT | CSARVTESSYNSPLHF
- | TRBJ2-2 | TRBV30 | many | TGTGCCTGGAGTCCCGGCAGGGGGGGCGGGGAGCTGTTTTTT | CAWSPGRGGGELFF
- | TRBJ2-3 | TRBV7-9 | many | TGTGCCAGCAGCCCCTTTGACCTGGGGTTGGGAGATACGCAGTATTTT | CASSPFDLGLGDTQYF
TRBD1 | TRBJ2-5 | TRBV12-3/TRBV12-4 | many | TGCGCCAGCAGCCTCGGGACAGCCCAAGAGACCCAGTACTTC | CASSLGTAQETQYF
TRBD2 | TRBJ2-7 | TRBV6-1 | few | TGTGCCAGCAGTCCCCCCGGGACTACCTCTTTTGCGCAGTACTTC | CASSPPGTTSFAQYF
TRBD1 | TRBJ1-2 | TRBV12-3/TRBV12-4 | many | TGTGCCAGCACTGGACAGGGGCTCTATGGCTACACCTTC | CASTGQGLYGYTF
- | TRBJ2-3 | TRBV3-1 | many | TGTGCCAGCCAGCGGTCCCTCACAGATACGCAGTATTTT | CASQRSLTDTQYF
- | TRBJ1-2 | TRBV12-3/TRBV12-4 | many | TGTGCCAGCAGTTTATCGACAGCTAACTATGGCTACACCTTC | CASSLSTANYGYTF
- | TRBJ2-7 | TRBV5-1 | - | TGCGCCAGCAGCTCGGTGGGTAGCGGAGCCTACGAGCAGTACTTC | CASSSVGSGAYEQYF
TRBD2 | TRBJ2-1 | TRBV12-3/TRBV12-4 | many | TGTGCCAGCAGTCCGCTAGCGGGATCCTACAATGAGCAGTTCTTC | CASSPLAGSYNEQFF
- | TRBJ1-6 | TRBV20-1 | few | TGCAGTGCTAGAGTTTACGCAGGGAGCAATTCACCCCTCCACTTT | CSARVYAGSNSPLHF
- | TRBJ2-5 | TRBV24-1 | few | TGTGCCACCAGTGATCAAGGGGGGGACGAGACCCAGTACTTC | CATSDQGGDETQYF
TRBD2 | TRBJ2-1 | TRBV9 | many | TGTGCCAGCAGTGTCGGGACTAGCGGATACAATGAGCAGTTCTTC | CASSVGTSGYNEQFF
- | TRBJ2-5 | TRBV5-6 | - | TGTGCCAGCAGCTTGAAGGTCGGATACCTGGGAGAGACCCAGTACTTC | CASSLKVGYLGETQYF
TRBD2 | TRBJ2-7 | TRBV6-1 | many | TGTGCCAGCAGTGTCGAAGCGGGGAGCTCCTACGAGCAGTACTTC | CASSVEAGSSYEQYF
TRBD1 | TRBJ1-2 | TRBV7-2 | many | TGTGCCAGCAGCTTAGGCCCTACAGGGGGTAGGAATGGCTACACCTTC | CASSLGPTGGRNGYTF
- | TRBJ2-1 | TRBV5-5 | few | TGTGCCAGCAGCTCCCTGGGGCGGGCCTACAATGAGCAGTTCTTC | CASSSLGRAYNEQFF
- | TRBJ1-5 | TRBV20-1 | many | TGCAGTGCTAGAGTGGCCTACGGGAGCAATCAGCCCCAGCATTTT | CSARVAYGSNQPQHF
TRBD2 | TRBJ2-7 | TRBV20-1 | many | TGCAGTGCTAGCAGACTAGCGGGTGACTCCTACGAGCAGTACTTC | CSASRLAGDSYEQYF
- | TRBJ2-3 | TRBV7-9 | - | TGTGCCAGCAGTCCGGGATTAGAACCGCAGTATTTT | CASSPGLEPQYF
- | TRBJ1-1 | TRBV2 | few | TGTGCCAGCATCCCGGGACAAGCGAACACTGAAGCTTTCTTT | CASIPGQANTEAFF
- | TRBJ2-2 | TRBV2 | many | TGTGCCAGCAGTGAAGCGATCGAGCGGGACACCGGGGAGCTGTTTTTT | CASSEAIERDTGELFF
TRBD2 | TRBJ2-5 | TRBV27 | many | TGTGCCAGCAGAGGCGGGGGGAACGCTGCCGAGGAGACCCAGTACTTC | CASRGGGNAAEETQYF
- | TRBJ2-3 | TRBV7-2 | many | TGTGCCAGCAGCTCAGAGGGAGGCCGGGTAGATACGCAGTATTTT | CASSSEGGRVDTQYF
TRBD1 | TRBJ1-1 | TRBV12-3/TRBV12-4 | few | TGTGCCAGCAGCCTGGGAGGGGGCATTGAAGCTTTCTTT | CASSLGGGIEAFF
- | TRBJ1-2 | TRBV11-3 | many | TGTGCCAGCAGCTTAGACGGAGACGGCTATGGCTACACCTTC | CASSLDGDGYGYTF
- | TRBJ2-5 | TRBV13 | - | TGTGCCAGCAGCCCGCCTGGGGCAAGCCAAGAGACCCAGTACTTC | CASSPPGASQETQYF
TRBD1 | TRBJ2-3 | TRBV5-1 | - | TGCGCCAGCAGCTCCGGGCAACAGGGGGCGCGTGCAGATACGCAGTATTTT | CASSSGQQGARADTQYF